This T cell receptor (beta chain) derives from a study of OX40 agonist ivuxolimab in advanced cancers. Study information: Partial response was recorded in three patients: one hepatocellular carcinoma and two cutaneous melanoma cases. Regarding the study as a whole: More expanded clones were seen, on average, in CD8+ T cells than in CD4+. Clonal expansion was seen in CD4+ and CD8+ blood T cells by week 6 at 0.1 to 3.0 mg/kg.

On this clone itself: Its specificity is not known.

Germline CDR1 reads MNHEY; CDR2 reads SMNVEV (reference sequence). The CDR3 is made up of 14 amino acids. The V and J ends lost 4 bases and 1 base respectively, with 11 bases between them. Assay used: immunoSEQ multiplex PCR; TCRdb lists only in-frame clones, some missing. In the table there are some 62,000 clones, around 74% of which are singletons. The genes are TRBV27 and TRBJ2-7, with D maybe TRBD2 (5 bases). Specimen: CD4+ or CD8+ T cells sorted from blood, collected in a trial of the OX40 agonist ivuxolimab. The origin of this receptor is an adult with an advanced solid tumor such as melanoma, head and neck, liver or kidney cancer. The CDR3 loop is CASSSTRPSYEQYF. The CDR3 coding sequence is TGTGCCAGCAGTTCAACTAGACCTTCCTACGAGCAGTACTTC.